Listed here are 32 T cell receptor beta chains from one sample, sequenced in a study of lymphopenia after photon versus proton radiotherapy. This table comes from immunoSEQ multiplex PCR, and its TCRdb copy is limited to in-frame clones, with some not included. The profile shows under 75,000 clones, about nine tenths of them singletons. The sequencing here drew on peripheral blood, taken from a patient treated with photon-based radiotherapy. The receptors shown here come from a woman aged 40 to 50 with cholangiocarcinoma.

This clone was seen just once. This chain joins TRBV7-9 and TRBJ1-1; 9 positions agree with TRBD1. Germline-derived CDR1 and CDR2 are SEHNR and FQNEAQ (reference sequence). The length of the CDR3 is 15 residues. V dropped 1 base and J dropped 1; count of bases not matched to a gene: 1. The CDR3 loop is CASSLEGQGNTEAFF. The CDR3 nucleotides read TGTGCCAGCAGCTTAGAGGGACAGGGGAACACTGAAGCTTTCTTT. Full variable domain (missing parts from reference TRBV7-9 and TRBJ1-1): DTGVSQNPRHKITKRGQNVTFRCDPISEHNRLYWYRQTLGQGPEFLTYFQNEAQLEKSRLLSDRFSAERPKGSFSTLEIQRTEQGDSAMYLCASSLEGQGNTEAFFGQGTRLTVV.

The chain carries TRBV11-1 and TRBJ2-2; D ambiguous. This CDR3 is 11 amino acids long. Germline V gene sequence: CDR1 SGHAT, CDR2 FQDESV (reference sequence). The germline V and J ends were trimmed by 1 base and 8 bases, with 2 bases remaining between them. In DNA form, the CDR3 reads TGTGCCAGCAGCTTAGTGGGGGAGCTGTTTTTT. Its protein product is CASSLVGELFF.

This chain joins TRBV9 and TRBJ2-7, with no clear D. V dropped 4 bases and J dropped 0 bases, with 11 bases sitting between them. CDR3 length equals 14 residues. Germline values: CDR1 SGDLS, CDR2 YYNGEE. The CDR3 reads CASSPSGSSYEQYF. The CDR3 DNA reads TGTGCCAGCAGCCCATCGGGCAGCTCCTACGAGCAGTACTTC.

This chain uses TRBV30 with TRBJ1-1; D unclear. CDR1 is GTSNPN and CDR2 is SVGIG in the germline V gene (reference sequence). Trimming left V 0 bases short and J 7 bases short, with 3 bases between. The CDR3 extends over 10 amino acids. This CDR3 reads CAWSVIEAFF. The CDR3 DNA is TGTGCCTGGAGTGTTATTGAAGCTTTCTTT.

This clone was detected only a few times. The chain combines TRBV10-2 with TRBJ1-2; the D is unclear. Trimming removed 3 bases from V and 8 bases from J, with 10 bases in between. CDR1 is WSHSY, CDR2 SAAADI, per germline. The CDR3 length is 12 residues. The CDR3 here is CASSDRVEGYTF. The CDR3 region has the DNA TGCGCCAGCAGTGATCGGGTTGAGGGCTACACCTTC.

This chain joins TRBV30 and TRBJ1-2; 8 nucleotides line up with TRBD1. V shed 4 bases, J shed 6 bases, and the junction held 4 bases outside the gene matches. Per the germline V gene, CDR1 is GTSNPN and CDR2 is SVGIG (reference sequence). The CDR3 spans 12 residues. CDR3 DNA sequence: TGTGCCTGGAAGACAGGGGAGGATGGCTACACCTTC. It yields the protein CAWKTGEDGYTF.

The chain couples TRBV27 to TRBJ2-1; D possibly corresponds to TRBD1 (6 bases). Germline V gives CDR1 MNHEY, CDR2 SMNVEV (reference sequence). This CDR3 spans 15 amino acids. Trimming stripped 4 bases from V and 8 bases from J, with 18 bases between. DNA of the CDR3: TGTGCCAGCAGTTCGTGGACAGTCCAATTTGATGAGCAGTTCTTC. Translating it yields CASSSWTVQFDEQFF.

The J gene is TRBJ2-1, the V gene TRBV11-2; D unresolved. The CDR3 totals 12 residues. The V end was cut by 5 bases, the J end by 7 bases, with 9 bases between. Germline lookup yields CDR1 SGHAT and CDR2 FQNNGV. The CDR3 DNA reads as TGTGCCAGCAGCCCTCACAGAAATGAGCAGTTCTTC. This translates into CASSPHRNEQFF.

This chain connects TRBV15 to TRBJ2-3; D is perhaps TRBD2 (6 bases). V lost 6 bases and J lost 3, with 16 bases in between. The CDR3 consists of 15 residues. Germline CDR1 LNHNV, CDR2 YYDKDF (reference sequence). CDR3 nucleotides: TGTGCCACCAGTGGAGGGCGGACGGCAACAGATACGCAGTATTTT. This gives the protein CATSGGRTATDTQYF.

The V and J genes are TRBV18 and TRBJ2-1, with a tentative D call TRBD1 (6 bases). The CDR3 sequence is 15 residues long. V lost 3 bases, J lost 4 bases, and 13 bases lay in between. Germline V gives CDR1 KGHSH, CDR2 LQKENI. CDR3 in amino acids: CASSPETGEYNEQFF. The CDR3 coding sequence is TGTGCCAGCTCACCCGAGACAGGCGAGTACAATGAGCAGTTCTTC. Supplemented by reference TRBV18 and TRBJ2-1, the full variable domain reads NAGVMQNPRHLVRRRGQEARLRCSPMKGHSHVYWYRQLPEEGLKFMVYLQKENIIDESGMPKERFSAEFPKEGPSILRIQQVVRGDSAAYFCASSPETGEYNEQFFGPGTRLTVL.

The table lists this clone with a count of one. V usage is TRBV9 and J usage is TRBJ2-3; 9 bases map to TRBD1. In germline, CDR1 is SGDLS, CDR2 YYNGEE. The CDR3 consists of 14 residues. V dropped 6 bases and J dropped 5; count of bases not matched to a gene: 7. The DNA for the CDR3 is TGTGCCAGCACCCGGGACAGGGCCCTAGATACGCAGTATTTT. Translating it yields CASTRDRALDTQYF.

The V and J genes are TRBV5-6 and TRBJ2-1; no clear D gene. The CDR3 has 16 amino acids. The germline gives CDR1 SGHDT, CDR2 YYEEEE. Trimming cost V 0 bases and J 0 bases, with 10 bases left between them. CDR3 in DNA: TGTGCCAGCAGCTTGGAAGGACGGACCTCCTACAATGAGCAGTTCTTC. Translating gives CASSLEGRTSYNEQFF.

This clone was found once. The rearrangement joins TRBV14 to TRBJ1-1; no clear D. Germline assignment: CDR1 SGHDN and CDR2 FVKESK. The CDR3 runs 11 residues. Trimming took 8 bases from V and 1 from J, leaving 5 bases between them. The CDR3 DNA reads TGTGCCAGCCCCAGGAACACTGAAGCTTTCTTT. It yields the protein CASPRNTEAFF. The variable domain in full, with the rest retrieved from reference TRBV14 and TRBJ1-1, is EAGVTQFPSHSVIEKGQTVTLRCDPISGHDNLYWYRRVMGKEIKFLLHFVKESKQDESGMPNNRFLAERTGGTYSTLKVQPAELEDSGVYFCASPRNTEAFFGQGTRLTVV.

The genes are TRBV5-4 and TRBJ1-1; D possibly corresponds to TRBD1 (5 bases). Germline loops: CDR1 SGHNT, CDR2 YYREEE (reference sequence). The length of the CDR3 is 14 residues. The V end was cut by 4 bases, the J end by 1 base, with 11 bases between. The CDR3 DNA reads as TGTGCCAGCAGCCCAGGGAGAAGGAACACTGAAGCTTTCTTT. This sequence encodes CASSPGRRNTEAFF.

The V call is TRBV7-2, the J call TRBJ1-2; D might be TRBD1 (5 bases). Germline V CDR1 and CDR2: SGHTA, FQGNSA. This CDR3 contains 14 residues. Trimming removed 0 bases at V and 7 bases at J, with 12 bases between. The CDR3 region is CASSLAGLKGGYTF. In nucleotides, the CDR3 is TGTGCCAGCAGCTTAGCGGGACTCAAGGGTGGCTACACCTTC.

The chain couples TRBV27 to TRBJ1-2, with D perhaps TRBD1 (5 bases). In germline, CDR1 is MNHEY, CDR2 SMNVEV (reference sequence). The CDR3 runs to 15 residues. Trimming took off 5 bases at V and 6 bases at J, with 19 bases between the two ends. The CDR3 coding sequence is TGTGCCAGCAGTGAGGACGGTGAGGGCAGGGATGGCTACACCTTC. It translates to CASSEDGEGRDGYTF.

This chain uses TRBV29-1 with TRBJ2-1; 10 positions agree with TRBD1. V was pared by 1 base and J by 3 bases, with 6 bases of the junction left unmatched. The germline gives CDR1 SQVTM, CDR2 ANQGSEA. The CDR3 totals 16 residues. The CDR3 here is CSVEGAGTGVYNEQFF. The CDR3 coding sequence is TGCAGCGTTGAAGGGGCCGGGACAGGGGTCTACAATGAGCAGTTCTTC.

This chain joins TRBV7-9 and TRBJ2-3, with D possibly TRBD2 on 5 matching bases. V was trimmed by 3 bases and J by 2 bases, leaving 9 bases between them. Germline V lookup: CDR1 SEHNR, CDR2 FQNEAQ (reference sequence). The CDR3 has 14 residues. The CDR3 DNA sequence: TGTGCCAGCAGCTTCAGCGGACTCACAGATACGCAGTATTTT. It is translated as CASSFSGLTDTQYF.

The chain employs TRBV28 and TRBJ1-2; D might be TRBD1 (6 bases). The V end lost 7 bases, the J end lost 4 bases, and 16 bases lay between the germline ends. The germline V gene encodes CDR1 MDHEN and CDR2 SYDVKM. The CDR3 has 14 amino acids. DNA of the CDR3: TGTGCCAGCAAAGCCGGACAGAGATCCTATGGCTACACCTTC. Translating it yields CASKAGQRSYGYTF.

This chain joins TRBV29-1 and TRBJ2-2; D is uncertain. Germline V gives CDR1 SQVTM, CDR2 ANQGSEA. The CDR3 sequence is 12 residues long. Trimming removed 5 bases at V and 2 bases at J, with 6 bases between. The CDR3 is CSVSVNTGELFF. CDR3 DNA sequence: TGCAGCGTTTCGGTTAACACCGGGGAGCTGTTTTTT.

The chain is built from TRBV7-3 and TRBJ1-1; D unclear. Trimming removed 5 bases from V and 0 bases from J, with 7 bases in between. CDR3 length: 13 residues. Germline CDR1 and CDR2: SGHTA and FQGTGA. CDR3 amino acids: CASSQEVNTEAFF. DNA of the CDR3: TGTGCCAGCAGCCAGGAGGTGAACACTGAAGCTTTCTTT.

This chain links TRBV30 with TRBJ1-1; no firm D call. This CDR3 has 14 amino acids. Trimming shortened V by 3 bases and J by 3 bases, and 14 bases separated the two germline ends. The germline V gene has CDR1 GTSNPN and CDR2 SVGIG (reference sequence). CDR3 coding DNA: TGTGCCTGGAGAGTACGAGGGTACGACACTGAAGCTTTCTTT. It codes for CAWRVRGYDTEAFF.

This clone came up once. The J gene is TRBJ2-1, the V gene TRBV18, with D unresolved. Looked up from germline, CDR1 is KGHSH and CDR2 is LQKENI. The CDR3 is 14 amino acids. V lost 3 bases and J 8 bases, leaving 14 bases between the germline ends. The CDR3 is CASSPPPRWDEQFF. The CDR3 DNA reads as TGTGCCAGCTCACCCCCTCCCCGTTGGGATGAGCAGTTCTTC. Combining the CDR3 with reference TRBV18 and TRBJ2-1 gives the whole variable domain NAGVMQNPRHLVRRRGQEARLRCSPMKGHSHVYWYRQLPEEGLKFMVYLQKENIIDESGMPKERFSAEFPKEGPSILRIQQVVRGDSAAYFCASSPPPRWDEQFFGPGTRLTVL.

The gene calls are TRBV30 and TRBJ2-7; possible D gene TRBD1, 6 bases. Trimming took 1 base from V and 10 from J, leaving 14 bases between them. This CDR3 has 12 residues. Germline values: CDR1 GTSNPN, CDR2 SVGIG (reference sequence). This CDR3 reads CAWSGGGPVQYF. In nucleotides, the CDR3 is TGTGCCTGGAGTGGAGGGGGACCAGTACAGTACTTC.

The gene calls are TRBV6-1 and TRBJ1-1; TRBD1 matches at 7 bases. J lost 2 bases, V lost 4 bases, and 7 bases had no gene match. This CDR3 has 15 residues. The V gene's germline CDR1 is MNHNS and CDR2 SASEGT. CDR3 bases: TGTGCCAGCAGTGGGGCCAGACAGGGAAACACTGAAGCTTTCTTT. The encoded protein is CASSGARQGNTEAFF.

This clone appeared a single time. This chain links TRBV9 with TRBJ2-2, with 7 bases lining up with TRBD2. CDR1 SGDLS and CDR2 YYNGEE come from the germline V gene. The CDR3 has 14 residues. V was clipped by 4 bases and J by 6 bases; unmatched bases: 6. Here the CDR3 DNA reads TGTGCCAGCAGCCCCTGGGGGGGTTCCGGGGAGCTGTTTTTT. It specifies CASSPWGGSGELFF.

This clone was detected once. This chain joins TRBV6-6 and TRBJ2-3, with 12 bases fitting TRBD2. This CDR3 contains 16 residues. Germline CDR1 is MNHNY and CDR2 is SVGAGI (reference sequence). The V gene end was trimmed by 5 bases and the J gene end by 1 base; junction bases not matched to a gene: 4. The DNA of the CDR3 is TGTGCCAGCAGTGCTCGGACTAGCGGGGGCACAGATACGCAGTATTTT. Translating gives CASSARTSGGTDTQYF.

The chain carries TRBV7-3 and TRBJ2-1; no clear D gene. CDR1 is SGHTA and CDR2 is FQGTGA in the germline V gene. Trimming pared 4 bases from V and 1 base from J, leaving 11 bases between. There are 15 residues in the CDR3. The CDR3 protein is CASSSSQASYNEQFF. CDR3 nucleotide sequence: TGTGCCAGCAGCTCATCTCAGGCGTCCTACAATGAGCAGTTCTTC.

On this clone: Distinct nucleotide sequences in the sample also encode this CDR3. The chain joins TRBV6-1 to TRBJ1-2; possibly TRBD1 for D (6 bases). V lost 6 bases and J lost 8, with 13 bases in between. The CDR3 spans 12 residues. Germline V gives CDR1 MNHNS, CDR2 SASEGT. This CDR3 reads CASSGRGYGYTF. The CDR3, as DNA: TGTGCCAGCAGCGGCAGGGGATACGGCTACACCTTC.

The chain links TRBV27 to TRBJ1-1; D gene unclear. Trimming stripped 6 bases from V and 12 bases from J, with 20 bases between. This CDR3 spans 13 amino acids. Germline V gives CDR1 MNHEY, CDR2 SMNVEV (reference sequence). CDR3 coding DNA: TGTGCCAGCAGACCACACGGGAATAGGGTAACTTTCTTT. Translated, it gives CASRPHGNRVTFF.

The gene calls are TRBV28 and TRBJ1-1, with D unresolved. Germline CDR1 and CDR2: MDHEN and SYDVKM. The CDR3 covers 15 residues. Trimming pared 6 bases from V and 0 bases from J, leaving 14 bases between. CDR3 sequence: CASRTPATVNTEAFF. For the CDR3, the DNA is TGTGCCAGCAGGACACCCGCGACGGTGAACACTGAAGCTTTCTTT. Based on the CDR3 plus reference TRBV28 and TRBJ1-1, the full variable domain is DVKVTQSSRYLVKRTGEKVFLECVQDMDHENMFWYRQDPGLGLRLIYFSYDVKMKEKGDIPEGYSVSREKKERFSLILESASTNQTSMYLCASRTPATVNTEAFFGQGTRLTVV.

DNA of the CDR3: TGTGCCAGCAGCCTAGTAGCAAGCGGGAGGGGAACCACCGGGGAGCTGTTTTTT. Amino acid sequence: CASSLVASGRGTTGELFF. The chain has TRBV7-2 and TRBJ2-2; TRBD2 matches 10 bases. V lost 5 bases, J lost 4 bases, and 13 bases stayed unmatched. The CDR3 extends over 18 amino acids. Per germline, CDR1 SGHTA and CDR2 FQGNSA.